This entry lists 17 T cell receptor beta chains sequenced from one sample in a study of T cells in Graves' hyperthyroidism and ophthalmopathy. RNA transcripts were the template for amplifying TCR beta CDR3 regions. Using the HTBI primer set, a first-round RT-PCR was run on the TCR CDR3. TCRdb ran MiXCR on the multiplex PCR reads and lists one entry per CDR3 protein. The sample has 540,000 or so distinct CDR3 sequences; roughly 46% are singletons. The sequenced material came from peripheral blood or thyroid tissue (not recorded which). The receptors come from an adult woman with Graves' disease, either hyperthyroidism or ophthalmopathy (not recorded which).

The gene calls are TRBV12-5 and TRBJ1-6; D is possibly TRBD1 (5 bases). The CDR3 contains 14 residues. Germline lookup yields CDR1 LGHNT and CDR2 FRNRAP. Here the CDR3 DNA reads TGTGCCAGCAGCCCGACCAGGGTTGGGTCACCCCTCCACTTT. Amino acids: CASSPTRVGSPLHF.

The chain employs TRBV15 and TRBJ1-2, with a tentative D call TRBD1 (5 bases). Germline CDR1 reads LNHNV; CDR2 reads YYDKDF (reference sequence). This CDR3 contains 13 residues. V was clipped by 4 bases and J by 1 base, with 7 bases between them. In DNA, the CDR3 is TGTGCCACCAGCAACAGGATTAACTATGGCTACACCTTC. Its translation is CATSNRINYGYTF.

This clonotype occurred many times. In DNA, the CDR3 is TGCGCCAGCAGCCAAGGGACAGGGGGCGTCTTTGGGGCCAACGTCCTGACTTTC. It is translated as CASSQGTGGVFGANVLTF. The V gene is TRBV4-1, the J gene TRBJ2-6, with 11 bases matching TRBD1. Germline CDR1 and CDR2: MGHRA and YSYEKL. This CDR3 comprises 18 residues. Trimming took 1 base from V and 3 from J; bases not matched to a gene: 5.

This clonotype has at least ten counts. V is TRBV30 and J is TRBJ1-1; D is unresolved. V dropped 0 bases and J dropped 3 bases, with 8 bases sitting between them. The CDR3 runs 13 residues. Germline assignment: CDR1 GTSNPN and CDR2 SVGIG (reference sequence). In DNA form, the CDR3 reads TGTGCCTGGAGTGTAGCTGCGGACACTGAAGCTTTCTTT. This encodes CAWSVAADTEAFF.

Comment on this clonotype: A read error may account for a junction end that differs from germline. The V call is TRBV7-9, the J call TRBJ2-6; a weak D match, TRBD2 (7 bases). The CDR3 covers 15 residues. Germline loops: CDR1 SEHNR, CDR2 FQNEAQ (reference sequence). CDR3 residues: CASSLGPRGANVLTF. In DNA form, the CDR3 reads TGTGCCAGCAGCCTGGGTCCCCGGGGGGCCAACGTCCTGACCTTC.

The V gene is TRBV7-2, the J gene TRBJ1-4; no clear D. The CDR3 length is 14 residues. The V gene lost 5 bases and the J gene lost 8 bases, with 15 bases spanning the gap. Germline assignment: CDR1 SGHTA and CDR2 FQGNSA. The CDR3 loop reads CASSPSLAGEKLFF. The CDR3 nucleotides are TGTGCCAGCAGCCCCAGCCTGGCCGGGGAAAAACTGTTTTTT.

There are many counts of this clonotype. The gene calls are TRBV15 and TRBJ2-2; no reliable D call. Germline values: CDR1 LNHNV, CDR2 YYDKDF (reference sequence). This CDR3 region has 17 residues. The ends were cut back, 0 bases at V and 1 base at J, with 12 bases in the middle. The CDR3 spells CATSRDKGPGNTGELFF. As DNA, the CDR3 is TGTGCCACCAGCAGAGATAAGGGCCCAGGGAACACCGGGGAGCTGTTTTTT.

CDR3 sequence: CASSQPGQGGYTF. In nucleotides, the CDR3 is TGTGCCAGCAGCCAACCGGGACAGGGAGGCTACACCTTC. This sequence joins TRBV4-2 and TRBJ1-2, with 9 bases that match TRBD1. The V and J ends lost 2 bases and 8 bases, in that order; junction bases with no gene match: 3. The CDR3 has 13 amino acids. Germline V CDR1 and CDR2: LGHNA, YNFKEQ.

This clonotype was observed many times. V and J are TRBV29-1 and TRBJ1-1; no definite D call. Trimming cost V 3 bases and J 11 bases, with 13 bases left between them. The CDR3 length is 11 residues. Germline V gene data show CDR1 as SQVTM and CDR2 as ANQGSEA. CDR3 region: CSVDLPLGAFF. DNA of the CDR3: TGCAGCGTTGACCTTCCCCTTGGGGCTTTCTTT.

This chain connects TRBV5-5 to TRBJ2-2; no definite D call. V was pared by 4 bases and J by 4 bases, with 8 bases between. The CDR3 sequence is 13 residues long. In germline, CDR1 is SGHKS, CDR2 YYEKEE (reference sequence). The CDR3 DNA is TGTGCCAGCAGCAACCGCATCACCGGGGAGCTGTTTTTT. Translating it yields CASSNRITGELFF.

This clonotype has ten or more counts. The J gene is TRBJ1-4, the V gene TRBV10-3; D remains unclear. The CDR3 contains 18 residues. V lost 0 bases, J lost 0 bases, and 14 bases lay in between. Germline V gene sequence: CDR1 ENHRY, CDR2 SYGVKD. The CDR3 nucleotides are TGTGCCATCAGTGAGTCGAGAGGCTTGTATGCAACTAATGAAAAACTGTTTTTT. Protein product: CAISESRGLYATNEKLFF.

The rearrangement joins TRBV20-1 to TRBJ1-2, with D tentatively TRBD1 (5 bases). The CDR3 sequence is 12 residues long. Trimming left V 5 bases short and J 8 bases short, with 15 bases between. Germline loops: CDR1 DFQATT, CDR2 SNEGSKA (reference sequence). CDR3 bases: TGCAGTGCTGCAAATAGCGGGGCGGGCTACACCTTC. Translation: CSAANSGAGYTF.

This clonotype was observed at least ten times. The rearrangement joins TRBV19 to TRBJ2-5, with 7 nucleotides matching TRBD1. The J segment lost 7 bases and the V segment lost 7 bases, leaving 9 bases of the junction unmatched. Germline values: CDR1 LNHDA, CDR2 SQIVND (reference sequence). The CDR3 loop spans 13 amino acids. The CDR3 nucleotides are TGTGCCAGTACTCCGACAGGGAGCGTGACCCAGTACTTC. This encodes CASTPTGSVTQYF. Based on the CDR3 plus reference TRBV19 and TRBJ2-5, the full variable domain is DGGITQSPKYLFRKEGQNVTLSCEQNLNHDAMYWYRQDPGQGLRLIYYSQIVNDFQKGDIAEGYSVSREKKESFPLTVTSAQKNPTAFYLCASTPTGSVTQYFGPGTRLLVL.

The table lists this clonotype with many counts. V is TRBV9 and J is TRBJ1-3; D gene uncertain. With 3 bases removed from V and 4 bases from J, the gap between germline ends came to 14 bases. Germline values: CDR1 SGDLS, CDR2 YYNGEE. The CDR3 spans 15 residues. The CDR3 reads CASSAPGLYGNTIYF. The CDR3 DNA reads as TGTGCCAGCAGCGCCCCCGGGCTATACGGAAACACCATATATTTT.

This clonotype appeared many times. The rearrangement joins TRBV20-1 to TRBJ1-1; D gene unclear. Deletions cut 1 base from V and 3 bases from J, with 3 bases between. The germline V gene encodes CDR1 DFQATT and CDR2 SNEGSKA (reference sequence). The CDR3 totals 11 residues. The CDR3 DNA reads TGCAGTGCTAGAGGATACACTGAAGCTTTCTTT. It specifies CSARGYTEAFF.

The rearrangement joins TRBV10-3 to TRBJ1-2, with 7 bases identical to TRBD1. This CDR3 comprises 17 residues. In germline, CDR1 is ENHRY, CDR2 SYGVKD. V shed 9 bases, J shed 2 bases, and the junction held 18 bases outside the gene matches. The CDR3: CAIANRGDSQGNYGYTF. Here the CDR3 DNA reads TGTGCCATTGCCAACAGGGGAGACTCTCAAGGGAACTATGGCTACACCTTC.

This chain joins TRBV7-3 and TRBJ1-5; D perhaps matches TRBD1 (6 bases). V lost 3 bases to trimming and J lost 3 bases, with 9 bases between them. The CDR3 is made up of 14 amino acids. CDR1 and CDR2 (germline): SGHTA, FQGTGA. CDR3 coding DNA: TGTGCCAGCAGCTTGGACAGACACAATCAGCCCCAGCATTTT. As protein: CASSLDRHNQPQHF. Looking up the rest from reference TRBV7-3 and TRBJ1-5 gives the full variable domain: GAGVSQTPSNKVTEKGKYVELRCDPISGHTALYWYRQSLGQGPEFLIYFQGTGAADDSGLPNDRFFAVRPEGSVSTLKIQRTERGDSAVYLCASSLDRHNQPQHFGDGTRLSIL.